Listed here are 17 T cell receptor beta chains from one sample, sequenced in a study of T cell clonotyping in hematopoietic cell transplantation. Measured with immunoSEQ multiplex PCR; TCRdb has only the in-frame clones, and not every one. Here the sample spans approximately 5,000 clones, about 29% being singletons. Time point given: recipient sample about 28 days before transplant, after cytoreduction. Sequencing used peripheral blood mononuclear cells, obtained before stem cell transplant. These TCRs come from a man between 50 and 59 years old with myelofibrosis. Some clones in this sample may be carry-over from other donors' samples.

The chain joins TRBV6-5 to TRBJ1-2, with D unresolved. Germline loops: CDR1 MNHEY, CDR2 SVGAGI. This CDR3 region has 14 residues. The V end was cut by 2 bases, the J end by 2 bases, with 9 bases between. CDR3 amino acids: CASSYGLRNYGYTF. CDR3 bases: TGTGCCAGCAGTTACGGTCTGAGGAACTATGGCTACACCTTC.

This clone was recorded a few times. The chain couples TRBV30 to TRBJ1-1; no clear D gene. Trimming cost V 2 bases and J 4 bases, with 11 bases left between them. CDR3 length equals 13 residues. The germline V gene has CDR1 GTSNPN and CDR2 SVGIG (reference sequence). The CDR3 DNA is TGTGCCTGGAGTCTGGTGGAGGGCACTGAAGCTTTCTTT. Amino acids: CAWSLVEGTEAFF.

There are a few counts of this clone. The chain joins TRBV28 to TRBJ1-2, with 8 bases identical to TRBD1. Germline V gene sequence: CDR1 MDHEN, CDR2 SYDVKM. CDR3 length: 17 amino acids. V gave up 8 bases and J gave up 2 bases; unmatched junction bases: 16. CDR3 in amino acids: CASGPDRGRKSNYGYTF. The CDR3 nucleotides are TGTGCCAGCGGACCAGACAGGGGACGAAAAAGCAACTATGGCTACACCTTC.

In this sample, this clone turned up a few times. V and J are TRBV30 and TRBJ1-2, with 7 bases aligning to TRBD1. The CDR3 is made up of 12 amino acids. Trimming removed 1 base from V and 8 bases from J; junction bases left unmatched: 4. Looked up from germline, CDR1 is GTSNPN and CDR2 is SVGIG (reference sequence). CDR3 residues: CAWSGQGGGYTF. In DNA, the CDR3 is TGTGCCTGGAGTGGACAGGGAGGAGGCTACACCTTC. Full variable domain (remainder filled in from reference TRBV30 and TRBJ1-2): SQTIHQWPATLVQPVGSPLSLECTVEGTSNPNLYWYRQAAGRGLQLLFYSVGIGQISSEVPQNLSASRPQDRQFILSSKKLLLSDSGFYLCAWSGQGGGYTFGSGTRLTVV.

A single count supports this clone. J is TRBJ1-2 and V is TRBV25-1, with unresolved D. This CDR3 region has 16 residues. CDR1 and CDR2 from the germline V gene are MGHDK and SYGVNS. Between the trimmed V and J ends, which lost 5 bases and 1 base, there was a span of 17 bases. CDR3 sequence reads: CASSKHSGTDNYGYTF. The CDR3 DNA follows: TGTGCCAGCAGTAAACACAGCGGAACCGATAACTATGGCTACACCTTC.

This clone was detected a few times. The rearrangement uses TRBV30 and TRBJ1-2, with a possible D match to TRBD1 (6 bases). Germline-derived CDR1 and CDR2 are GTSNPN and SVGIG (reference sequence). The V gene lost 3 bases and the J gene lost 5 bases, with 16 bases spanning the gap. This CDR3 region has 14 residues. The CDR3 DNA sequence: TGTGCCTGGAGGGACCCGACGGGGGCTTATGGCTACACCTTC. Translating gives CAWRDPTGAYGYTF.

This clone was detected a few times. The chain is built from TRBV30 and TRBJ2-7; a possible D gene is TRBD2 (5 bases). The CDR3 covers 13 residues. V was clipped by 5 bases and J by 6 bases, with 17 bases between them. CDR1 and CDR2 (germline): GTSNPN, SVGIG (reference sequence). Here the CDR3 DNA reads TGTGCCTGGGCTAAGAGGGTGAGTGGCGAGCAGTACTTC. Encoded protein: CAWAKRVSGEQYF.

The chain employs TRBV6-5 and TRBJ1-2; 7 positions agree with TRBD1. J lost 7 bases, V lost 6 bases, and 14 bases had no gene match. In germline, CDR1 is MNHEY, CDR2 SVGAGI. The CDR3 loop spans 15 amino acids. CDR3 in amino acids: CASRPGGGPRGGYTF. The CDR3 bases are TGTGCCAGCAGACCAGGGGGGGGTCCTCGAGGTGGCTACACCTTC.

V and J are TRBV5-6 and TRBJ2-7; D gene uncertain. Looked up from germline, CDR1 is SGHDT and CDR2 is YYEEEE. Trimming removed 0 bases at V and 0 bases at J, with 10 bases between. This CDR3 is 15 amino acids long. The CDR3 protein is CASSLGSRSSYEQYF. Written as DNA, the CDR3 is TGTGCCAGCAGCTTGGGGTCTAGAAGCTCCTACGAGCAGTACTTC. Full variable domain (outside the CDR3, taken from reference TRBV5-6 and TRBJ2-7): DAGVTQSPTHLIKTRGQQVTLRCSPKSGHDTVSWYQQALGQGPQFIFQYYEEEERQRGNFPDRFSGHQFPNYSSELNVNALLLGDSALYLCASSLGSRSSYEQYFGPGTRLTVT.

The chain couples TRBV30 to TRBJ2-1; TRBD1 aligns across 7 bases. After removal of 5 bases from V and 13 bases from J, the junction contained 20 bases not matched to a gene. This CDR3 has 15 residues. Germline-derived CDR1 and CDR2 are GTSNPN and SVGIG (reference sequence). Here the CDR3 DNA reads TGTGCCTGGGGTACAGGGGATACAATCAGGCCAGGTCAGTTCTTC. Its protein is CAWGTGDTIRPGQFF. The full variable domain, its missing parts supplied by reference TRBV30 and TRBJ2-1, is SQTIHQWPATLVQPVGSPLSLECTVEGTSNPNLYWYRQAAGRGLQLLFYSVGIGQISSEVPQNLSASRPQDRQFILSSKKLLLSDSGFYLCAWGTGDTIRPGQFFGPGTRLTVL.

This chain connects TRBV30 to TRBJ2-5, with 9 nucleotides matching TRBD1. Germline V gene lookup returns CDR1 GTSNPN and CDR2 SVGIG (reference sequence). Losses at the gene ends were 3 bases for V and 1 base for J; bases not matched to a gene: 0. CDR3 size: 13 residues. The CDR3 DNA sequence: TGTGCCTGGAGGGACAGGGGCCAAGAGACCCAGTACTTC. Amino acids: CAWRDRGQETQYF.

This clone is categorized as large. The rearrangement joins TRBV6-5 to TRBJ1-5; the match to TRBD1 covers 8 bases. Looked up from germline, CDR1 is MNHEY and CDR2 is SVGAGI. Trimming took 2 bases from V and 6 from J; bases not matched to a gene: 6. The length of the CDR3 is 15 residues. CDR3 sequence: CASSYSQGAAQPQHF. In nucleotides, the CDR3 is TGTGCCAGCAGTTACAGTCAGGGGGCGGCTCAGCCCCAGCATTTT.

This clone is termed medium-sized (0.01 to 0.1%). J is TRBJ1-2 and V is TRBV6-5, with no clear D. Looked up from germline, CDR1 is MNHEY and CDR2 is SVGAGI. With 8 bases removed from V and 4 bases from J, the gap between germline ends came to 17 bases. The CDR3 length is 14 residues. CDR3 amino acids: CASALGRSAYGYTF. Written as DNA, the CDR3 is TGTGCCAGCGCGTTGGGGAGGTCCGCCTATGGCTACACCTTC.

This CDR3 reads CSVTSSGDSYEQYF. DNA of the CDR3: TGCAGCGTCACGTCTAGCGGGGACTCCTACGAGCAGTACTTC. The V gene is TRBV29-1, the J gene TRBJ2-7, with TRBD2 matching over 9 bases. Germline V lookup: CDR1 SQVTM, CDR2 ANQGSEA. CDR3 length: 14 residues. V trimming: 6 bases; J trimming: 0 bases; junction bases outside the gene matches: 6.

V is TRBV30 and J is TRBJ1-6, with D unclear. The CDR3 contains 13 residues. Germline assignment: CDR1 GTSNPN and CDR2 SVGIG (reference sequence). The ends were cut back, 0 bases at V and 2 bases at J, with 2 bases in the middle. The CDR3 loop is CAWSVTYNSPLHF. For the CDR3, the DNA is TGTGCCTGGAGTGTTACCTATAATTCACCCCTCCACTTT.

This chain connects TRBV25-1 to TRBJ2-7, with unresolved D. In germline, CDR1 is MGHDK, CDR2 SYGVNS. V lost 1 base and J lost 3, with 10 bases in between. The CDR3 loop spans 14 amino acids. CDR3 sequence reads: CASSEWRAGYEQYF. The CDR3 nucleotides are TGTGCCAGCAGTGAATGGCGAGCAGGCTACGAGCAGTACTTC.

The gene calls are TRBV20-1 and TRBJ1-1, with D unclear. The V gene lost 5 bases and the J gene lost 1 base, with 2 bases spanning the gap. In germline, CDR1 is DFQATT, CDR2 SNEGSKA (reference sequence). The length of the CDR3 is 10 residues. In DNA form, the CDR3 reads TGCAGTGCTTGGAACACTGAAGCTTTCTTT. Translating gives CSAWNTEAFF.